This T cell receptor (beta chain) was sequenced for a study of cytomegalovirus exposure and HLA in healthy donors. The study's findings and limits: According to the study, 160 or so TCR beta chains were cytomegalovirus-associated. Most TCRs appeared rarely, but some public TCRs recurred in many donors. The tendency of first-cohort TCR clusters to co-occur in the 120 validation repertoires was the finding of a later analysis.

The CDR3 loop spans 16 amino acids. The germline gives CDR1 LNHDA, CDR2 SQIVND (reference sequence). The V and J ends lost 4 bases and 2 bases, in that order; junction bases with no gene match: 5. For this clone: The antigen is not known.

Sequencing was performed with immunoSEQ multiplex PCR; in TCRdb, only in-frame clones are kept and a portion is missing. The profile covers 150,000 or so clones, with 75% to 90% appearing a single time and under 8% taken by the ten largest. The V call is TRBV19, the J call TRBJ2-5; 12 bases are a match to TRBD2. Sequenced material: PBMCs. This TCR was recovered from a woman aged 30 to 39 in good health and CMV-seropositive. The CDR3 loop is CASSTLAGGPQETQYF. The CDR3 region has the DNA TGTGCCAGTAGTACACTAGCGGGGGGCCCACAAGAGACCCAGTACTTC.